Here is one T cell receptor (beta chain) with its context. This specimen belongs to a study of blood T cells in healthy people across ages. Germline V gene data show CDR1 as MNHEY and CDR2 as SMNVEV (reference sequence). Deletions cut 8 bases from V and 1 base from J, with 15 bases between. The CDR3 has 15 amino acids. Combining a sample-barcoded 5' primer with a J-beta primer mix, a second PCR ran for roughly 7 to 12 cycles. TCRdb passed the 5' RACE reads through MiXCR, listing each CDR3 protein once. The top ten clones hold approximately 40% of a sample with around 800,000 distinct CDR3 sequences, about 53% of them seen once.

The chain carries TRBV27 and TRBJ2-1; a possible D gene is TRBD1 (6 bases). The clonotype originates from a man older than 75 in good health. Material: blood. Here the CDR3 DNA reads TGTGCCAGCGGACCAGGGGCAGGGTCCTACAATGAGCAGTTCTTC. This gives the protein CASGPGAGSYNEQFF.